These T cell receptor beta chains were read from a single sample in a study of T cells in Graves' hyperthyroidism and ophthalmopathy. TCRdb used MiXCR to reprocess the multiplex PCR reads, holding one entry per CDR3 protein. The sample has 300,000 to 450,000 distinct CDR3 sequences, more than 14% seen once. Material for sequencing was blood. Receptor source: a woman aged 25 to 39 with Graves' ophthalmopathy. The CDR3 runs from the conserved cysteine through the conserved F or W. The D gene is left open where the match is weak. Where a row states a size, it is once, few, many or the class of an expanded clone; other rows omit it.

CDR3nt	CDR3aa	d_gene	v_gene	j_gene	abundance
TGTGCCAGCAGTGAGAGGGGGTTGAGCACTGAAGCTTTCTTT	CASSERGLSTEAFF	NA	TRBV2	TRBJ1-1	many
TGTGCCAGCAGCTCAACCGCCGTCCGACAGTTCTTC	CASSSTAVRQFF	NA	TRBV5-4	TRBJ2-1	few
TGTGCCAGTATTGGGGAAGGGACCCAGTACTTC	CASIGEGTQYF	NA	TRBV19	TRBJ2-5	few
TGCGCCAGCAGCCAAGATATGCTCATTAGGGGCACTAATGAGCAGTTCTTC	CASSQDMLIRGTNEQFF	NA	TRBV4-1	TRBJ2-1	NA
TGTGCCAGCAGTTTATTGGATACATTCCTCTACGGCTACACCTTC	CASSLLDTFLYGYTF	NA	TRBV28	TRBJ1-2	many
TGTGCCAGCAGTCGAGCCACTATGGGACTAGCGGACTACAATGAGCAGTTCTTC	CASSRATMGLADYNEQFF	TRBD2	TRBV12-3/TRBV12-4	TRBJ2-1	many
TGTGCCAGCAGCACCGGACAGGGGGCGGGCACCGGGGAGCTGTTTTTT	CASSTGQGAGTGELFF	TRBD1	TRBV9	TRBJ2-2	few
TGTGCCAGCAGCCAATTTGGGGGCGCAGATACGCAGTATTTT	CASSQFGGADTQYF	NA	TRBV3-1	TRBJ2-3	NA
TGTGCCTGGATGGAGGGGAGAGTCGACGAGCAGTACTTC	CAWMEGRVDEQYF	NA	TRBV30	TRBJ2-7	many
TGTGCCAGTAGCAAGAACGGCGGAGAGACCCAGTACTTC	CASSKNGGETQYF	NA	TRBV19	TRBJ2-5	NA
TGTGCCAGCAACCACCCTACTACAGGGAACTATGGCTACACCTTC	CASNHPTTGNYGYTF	NA	TRBV12-3/TRBV12-4	TRBJ1-2	many
TGTGCCAGCATGGGGGCGGGGCGGGGTTGGGTAGAGACCCAGTACTTC	CASMGAGRGWVETQYF	NA	TRBV6-1	TRBJ2-5	many
TGTGCCAGCAGGGGGGACAGAGCTTATGGCTACACCTTC	CASRGDRAYGYTF	TRBD1	TRBV6-1	TRBJ1-2	few
TGTGCCAGCAGTATAGCGGGGGGCGGCTACAATGAGCAGTTCTTC	CASSIAGGGYNEQFF	TRBD2	TRBV6-1	TRBJ2-1	many
TGTGCCAGCAGCATTACCGGGACGGCGAACACCGGGGAGCTGTTTTTT	CASSITGTANTGELFF	NA	TRBV7-8	TRBJ2-2	NA
TGCGCCAGCAGCCTAGCCGGCGGGGGGCAAGCGAACACCGGGGAGCTGTTTTTT	CASSLAGGGQANTGELFF	TRBD2	TRBV4-1	TRBJ2-2	few
TGTGCCAGCAGCCGGGACAGGGGGCGCGAGACTGAAGCTTTCTTT	CASSRDRGRETEAFF	TRBD1	TRBV3-1	TRBJ1-1	many
TGTGCCAGCAGCTTAACGGGGACGGATGAAAAACTGTTTTTT	CASSLTGTDEKLFF	NA	TRBV5-5	TRBJ1-4	NA
TGTGCCAGCACCCAAACCTTGGCAGGGCGGCGTGCTTTCTTT	CASTQTLAGRRAFF	NA	TRBV6-1	TRBJ1-1	NA
TGCAGTGCTAGAGATGGCGGGGAGGTCACAGATACGCAGTATTTT	CSARDGGEVTDTQYF	NA	TRBV20-1	TRBJ2-3	many
TGCAGCGTTACAGAGGAATCCTACGAGCAGTACTTC	CSVTEESYEQYF	NA	TRBV29-1	TRBJ2-7	NA
TGCGCCAGCAGCCCCCCCCTGACTAGCTCGAACACCGGGGAGCTGTTTTTT	CASSPPLTSSNTGELFF	TRBD2	TRBV5-1	TRBJ2-2	few
TGTGCCAGCAGTTTGGGGGCTCCCGAGCGGGCCCTCCACTTT	CASSLGAPERALHF	NA	TRBV27	TRBJ1-6	many
TGTGCCAGCAGTGGAGAGGCCGGGAGCTCCTACGAGCAGTACTTC	CASSGEAGSSYEQYF	NA	TRBV6-1	TRBJ2-7	few
TGTGCCAGCAGTGAACCTACCTCCTCATGGGGGAGGGAAGAGACCCAGTACTTC	CASSEPTSSWGREETQYF	TRBD2	TRBV25-1	TRBJ2-5	many
TGTGCCAGTAGTTCGGAGGACAGGGGATATCAGCCCCAGCATTTT	CASSSEDRGYQPQHF	TRBD1	TRBV19	TRBJ1-5	many
TGCGCCAGCAGCCAAGTGGGAGAGCAGTTCTTC	CASSQVGEQFF	NA	TRBV4-1	TRBJ2-1	many
TGTGCCAGCAGCCCAGAGGGGGGAATCGGCAATCAGCCCCAGCATTTT	CASSPEGGIGNQPQHF	NA	TRBV9	TRBJ1-5	few
TGTGCCAGCAGCAGACCGACGGAGAAGGGACTCACAGATACGCAGTATTTT	CASSRPTEKGLTDTQYF	NA	TRBV5-8	TRBJ2-3	NA
TGCGCCAGCAGCCAAGATCCGGACAGGAACCAGCCCCAGCATTTT	CASSQDPDRNQPQHF	TRBD1	TRBV4-1	TRBJ1-5	NA
TGTGCCAGCAGCGTATCCTGGACCGGTGGTGGCTACACCTTC	CASSVSWTGGGYTF	NA	TRBV9	TRBJ1-2	many
TGTGCCAGCAGTATGCCTTTCGGGGGCCCGAACAATGAGCAGTTCTTC	CASSMPFGGPNNEQFF	NA	TRBV12-3/TRBV12-4	TRBJ2-1	many
TGTGCCAGCTCACAGAGAACACAAGAGACCCAGTACTTC	CASSQRTQETQYF	NA	TRBV18	TRBJ2-5	NA
TGTGCCAGCAGCCAAAGGGGGAAAGGCTACACCTTC	CASSQRGKGYTF	NA	TRBV12-3/TRBV12-4	TRBJ1-2	many
TGTGCCTGGGGAGGGTCCAAGAACCAGCAGTACTTC	CAWGGSKNQQYF	NA	TRBV30	TRBJ2-5	NA
TGTGCCAGCAGCCGCGACAGGATGATCGAAGCTTTCTTT	CASSRDRMIEAFF	NA	TRBV11-2	TRBJ1-1	many
TGCAGCATTGAACGGGGCGTCGGCTACACCTTC	CSIERGVGYTF	NA	TRBV29-1	TRBJ1-2	NA
TGTGCCAGCTCACCACCGTTAACAGGGGGACCCGACACCATATATTTT	CASSPPLTGGPDTIYF	TRBD1	TRBV18	TRBJ1-3	many
TGTGCCAGCAGCCAGATTGGAGGTGTCCAAAACATTCAGTACTTC	CASSQIGGVQNIQYF	NA	TRBV14	TRBJ2-4	many